This T cell receptor beta chain derives from a study of control samples from healthy donors and cancer patients. The table came from immunoSEQ multiplex PCR; TCRdb's copy has only in-frame clones and leaves some out. The data hold around 79,000 clones, with 93% observed a single time. The CDR3 is made up of 16 amino acids. With 2 bases removed from V and 2 bases from J, the gap between germline ends came to 16 bases. Germline V gene lookup returns CDR1 MGHRA and CDR2 YSYEKL. Sequencing input: PBMCs. This rearrangement joins TRBV4-1 to TRBJ2-7; TRBD1 is a possible D gene (5 bases). This clonotype originated in a woman in her 40s with lung cancer. CDR3 loop: CASSQLFPAGPYEQYF. The CDR3 DNA sequence: TGCGCCAGCAGCCAACTTTTCCCAGCAGGGCCCTACGAGCAGTACTTC.